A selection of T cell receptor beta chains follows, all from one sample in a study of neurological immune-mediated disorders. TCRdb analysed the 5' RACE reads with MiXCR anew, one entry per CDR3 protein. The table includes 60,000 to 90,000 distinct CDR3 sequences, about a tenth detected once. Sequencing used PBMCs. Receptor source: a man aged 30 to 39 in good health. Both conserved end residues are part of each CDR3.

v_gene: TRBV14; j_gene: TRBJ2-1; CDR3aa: CASSQALLNEQFF
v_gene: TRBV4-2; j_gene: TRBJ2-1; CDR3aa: CASSMLAGAYNEQFF
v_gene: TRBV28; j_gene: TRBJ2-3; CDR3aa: CASRPGGLPTQYF
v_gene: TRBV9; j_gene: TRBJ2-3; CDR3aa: CASSSSGRVDTQYF
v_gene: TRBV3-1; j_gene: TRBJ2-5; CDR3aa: CASSSILQETQYF
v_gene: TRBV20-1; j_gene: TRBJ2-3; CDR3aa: CSARDQLAGARYTDTQYF
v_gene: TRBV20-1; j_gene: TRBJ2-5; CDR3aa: CSNDRANTQETQYF
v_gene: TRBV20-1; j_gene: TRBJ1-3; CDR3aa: CSARPLIDSGNTIYF
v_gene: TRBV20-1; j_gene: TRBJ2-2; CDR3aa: CSARPGAYTGELFF
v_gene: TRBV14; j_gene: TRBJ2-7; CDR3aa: CASSPLAALSYEQYF
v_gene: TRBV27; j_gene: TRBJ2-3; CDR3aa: CASTPGRRTSGSERAQYF
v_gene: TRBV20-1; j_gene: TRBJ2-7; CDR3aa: CSARDLSGGSSYEQYF
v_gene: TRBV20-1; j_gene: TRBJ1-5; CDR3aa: CSARKAGTGDQPQHF
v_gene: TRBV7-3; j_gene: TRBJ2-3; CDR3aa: CASSHTGPSTDTQYF
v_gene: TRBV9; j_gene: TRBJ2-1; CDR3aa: CASPGLADNEQFF
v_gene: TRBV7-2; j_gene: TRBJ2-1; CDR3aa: CASSLGLAGELDEQFF
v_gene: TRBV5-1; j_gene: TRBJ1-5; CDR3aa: CASSSGPGILNQPQHF
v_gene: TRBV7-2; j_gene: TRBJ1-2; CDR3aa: CASSRDRVYGYTF
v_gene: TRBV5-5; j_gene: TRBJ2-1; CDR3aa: CASSLLAEAYNEQFF
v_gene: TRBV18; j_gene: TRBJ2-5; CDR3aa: CASSPQGQGIQETRYF
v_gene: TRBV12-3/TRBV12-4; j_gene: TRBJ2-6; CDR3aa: CASSAGTGLSGANVLTF
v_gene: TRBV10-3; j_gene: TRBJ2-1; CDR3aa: CAISETSGGNEQFF
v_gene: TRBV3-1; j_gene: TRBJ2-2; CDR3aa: CASSQTRNTGELFF
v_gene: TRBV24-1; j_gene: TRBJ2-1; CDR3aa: CATSDLAGKTYNEQFF
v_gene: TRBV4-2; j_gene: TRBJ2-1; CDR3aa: CASSPLSGGSGDNVQFF
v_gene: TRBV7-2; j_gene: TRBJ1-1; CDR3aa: CASSLGPGVNTEAFF
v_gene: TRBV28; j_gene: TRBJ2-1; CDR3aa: CASGGWWEFINEQFF
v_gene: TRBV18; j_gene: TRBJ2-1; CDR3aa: CASSKSPGLSSYNEQFF
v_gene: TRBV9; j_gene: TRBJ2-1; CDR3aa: CASSDSLLVGNEHFF
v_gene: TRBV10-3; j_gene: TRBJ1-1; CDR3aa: CAITDRSSQGVTEAFF
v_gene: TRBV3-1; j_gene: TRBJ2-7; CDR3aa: CASSPGTSSEQYF
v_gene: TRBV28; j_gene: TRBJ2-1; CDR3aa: CASSSFRESGNEQFF
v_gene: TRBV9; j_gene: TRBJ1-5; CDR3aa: CASSKEPGPRSNQPQHF
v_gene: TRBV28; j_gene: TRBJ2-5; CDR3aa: CASSLLWSKETQYF
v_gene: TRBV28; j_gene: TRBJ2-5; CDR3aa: CASSLYGDRDQLRNF
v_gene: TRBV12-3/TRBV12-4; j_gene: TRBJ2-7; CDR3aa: CASRPGTSFFYEQYF
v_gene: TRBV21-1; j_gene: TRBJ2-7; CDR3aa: CASSKATGQPYEQYF
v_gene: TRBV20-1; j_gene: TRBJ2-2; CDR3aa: CSARGRRGAASGELFF
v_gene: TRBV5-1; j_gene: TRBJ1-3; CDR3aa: CASSWGDLDRSGNTIYF
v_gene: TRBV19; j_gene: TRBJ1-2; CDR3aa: CASKIRGYDYGYTF
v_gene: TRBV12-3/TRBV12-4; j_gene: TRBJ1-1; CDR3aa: CASSWVNTEAFF
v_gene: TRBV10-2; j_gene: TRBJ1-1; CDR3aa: CASSRGENTEAFF
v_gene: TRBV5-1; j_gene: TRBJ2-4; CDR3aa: CASSSSSGRGGNIQYF
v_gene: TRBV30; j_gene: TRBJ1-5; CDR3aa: CAWSGGVGNQPQHF
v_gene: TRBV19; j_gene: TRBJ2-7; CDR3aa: CASTRAFGSYEQYF
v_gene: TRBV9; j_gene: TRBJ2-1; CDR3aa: CASSVEVSGSAWGQFF
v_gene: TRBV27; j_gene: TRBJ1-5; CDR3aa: CASRRTGDGRIQPQHF
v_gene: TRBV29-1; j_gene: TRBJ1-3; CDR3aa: CSVGKGGGNTIYF
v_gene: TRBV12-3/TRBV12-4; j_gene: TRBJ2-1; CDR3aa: CASSTRYNEQFF